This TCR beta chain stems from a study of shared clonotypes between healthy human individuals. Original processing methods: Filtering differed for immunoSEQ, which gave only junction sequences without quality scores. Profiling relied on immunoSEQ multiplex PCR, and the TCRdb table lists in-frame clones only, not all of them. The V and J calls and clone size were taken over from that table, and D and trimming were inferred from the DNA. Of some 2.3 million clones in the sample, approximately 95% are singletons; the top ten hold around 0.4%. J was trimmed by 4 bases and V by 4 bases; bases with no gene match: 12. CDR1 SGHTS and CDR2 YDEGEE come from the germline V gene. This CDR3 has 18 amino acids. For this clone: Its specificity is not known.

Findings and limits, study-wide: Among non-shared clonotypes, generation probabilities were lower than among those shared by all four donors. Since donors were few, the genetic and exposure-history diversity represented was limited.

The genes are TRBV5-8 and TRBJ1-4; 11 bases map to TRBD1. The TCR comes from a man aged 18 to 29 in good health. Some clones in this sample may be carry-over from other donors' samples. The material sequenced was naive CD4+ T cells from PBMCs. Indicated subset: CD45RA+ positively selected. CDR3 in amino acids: CASSLGQGAPGLNEKLFF. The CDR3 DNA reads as TGTGCCAGCAGCCTAGGACAGGGGGCCCCCGGACTTAATGAAAAACTGTTTTTT.